These 8 T cell receptor beta chains were all obtained from the same sample, sequenced in a study of PD-1 blockade in classical Hodgkin lymphoma. All patients experienced relapse after autologous stem cell transplantation, and brentuximab vedotin exposure was variable. Method: immunoSEQ multiplex PCR; TCRdb's copy keeps in-frame clones and lacks some. The data hold approximately 27,000 clones, with 85% to 90% observed a single time. The sample was peripheral blood mononuclear cells (PBMCs), taken at baseline. These receptors originate from a human donor with classical Hodgkin lymphoma.

This chain uses TRBV7-8 with TRBJ2-1; 11 nucleotides align to TRBD2. Trimming removed 0 bases from V and 10 bases from J; junction bases left unmatched: 8. Germline V lookup: CDR1 SGHVS, CDR2 FQNEAQ. This CDR3 contains 16 residues. CDR3 DNA sequence: TGTGCCAGCAGCTTAGCGGAAATAGCGGGGGGGCGAGAGCAGTTCTTC. Encoded protein: CASSLAEIAGGREQFF.

The V and J genes are TRBV11-2 and TRBJ2-1, with no clear D. Germline CDR1 reads SGHAT; CDR2 reads FQNNGV. CDR3 size: 13 residues. The V gene lost 7 bases and the J gene lost 9 bases, with 16 bases spanning the gap. The CDR3: CASTYSSFVEQFF. The CDR3 nucleotides are TGTGCCAGCACCTATAGCAGTTTCGTTGAGCAGTTCTTC. Full variable domain (outside the CDR3, taken from reference TRBV11-2 and TRBJ2-1): EAGVAQSPRYKIIEKRQSVAFWCNPISGHATLYWYQQILGQGPKLLIQFQNNGVVDDSQLPKDRFSAERLKGVDSTLKIQPAKLEDSAVYLCASTYSSFVEQFFGPGTRLTVL.

V and J are TRBV5-1 and TRBJ2-1; 12 bases fit TRBD2. The V gene's germline CDR1 is SGHRS and CDR2 YFSETQ. The CDR3 has 16 amino acids. V trimming: 1 base; J trimming: 7 bases; junction bases outside the gene matches: 6. CDR3 in amino acids: CASSLSIGTSGNEQFF. The CDR3 region has the DNA TGCGCCAGCAGCTTGTCGATTGGGACTAGCGGGAATGAGCAGTTCTTC. The entire variable domain, with the rest obtained from reference TRBV5-1 and TRBJ2-1, is as follows: KAGVTQTPRYLIKTRGQQVTLSCSPISGHRSVSWYQQTPGQGLQFLFEYFSETQRNKGNFPGRFSGRQFSNSRSEMNVSTLELGDSALYLCASSLSIGTSGNEQFFGPGTRLTVL.

The chain uses TRBV5-1 and TRBJ2-7, with 7 bases that match TRBD1. The CDR3 consists of 15 residues. Unmatched junction bases numbered 10, after V lost 0 bases and J lost 7 bases. The V gene's germline CDR1 is SGHRS and CDR2 YFSETQ. DNA of the CDR3: TGCGCCAGCAGCTTGGTAGGGCAGGGGGAAGGAGAGCAGTACTTC. As protein: CASSLVGQGEGEQYF.

Written as DNA, the CDR3 is TGTGCCAGCTCACCACGGTCCCAACCCCTGACGGACACTGAAGCTTTCTTT. Translated, it gives CASSPRSQPLTDTEAFF. The V call is TRBV18, the J call TRBJ1-1, with D unclear. This CDR3 is built from 17 residues. CDR1 is KGHSH and CDR2 is LQKENI in the germline V gene. Trimming pared 1 base from V and 3 bases from J, leaving 18 bases between. The full variable domain, with the rest looked up from reference TRBV18 and TRBJ1-1, is NAGVMQNPRHLVRRRGQEARLRCSPMKGHSHVYWYRQLPEEGLKFMVYLQKENIIDESGMPKERFSAEFPKEGPSILRIQQVVRGDSAAYFCASSPRSQPLTDTEAFFGQGTRLTVV.

J is TRBJ1-6 and V is TRBV5-1; D gene unclear. V was pared by 1 base and J by 10 bases, with 9 bases between. Germline V gene sequence: CDR1 SGHRS, CDR2 YFSETQ. The CDR3 length is 13 residues. CDR3 sequence reads: CASSLKENSPLHF. CDR3 sequence (DNA): TGCGCCAGCAGCTTGAAGGAGAACTCACCCCTCCACTTT.

This sequence joins TRBV5-5 and TRBJ2-2, with a possible D match to TRBD1 (5 bases). V was cut by 0 bases and J by 0 bases, with 21 bases left in between. The CDR3 length is 20 residues. The germline V gene encodes CDR1 SGHKS and CDR2 YYEKEE (reference sequence). CDR3 DNA: TGTGCCAGCAGCTTGGTCGGGCTAGGGGAATCTCGCGCGAACACCGGGGAGCTGTTTTTT. This encodes CASSLVGLGESRANTGELFF.

J is TRBJ2-4 and V is TRBV27, with 14 bases aligning to TRBD2. The CDR3 spans 19 residues. V was clipped by 3 bases and J by 1 base; unmatched bases: 8. The germline CDR1 and CDR2 sequences are MNHEY and SMNVEV (reference sequence). The CDR3 spells CASSFRRTSGGLAKNIQYF. The CDR3 DNA sequence: TGTGCCAGCAGTTTCCGACGGACTAGCGGGGGGTTGGCCAAAAACATTCAGTACTTC.